The following is a T cell receptor beta chain sequence with its context. V shed 5 bases, J shed 5 bases, and the junction held 9 bases outside the gene matches. The CDR3 sequence is 17 residues long. From germline, CDR1 is MDHEN and CDR2 SYDVKM. Chain pairing is unknown; alpha and beta were sequenced separately. The assay was immunoSEQ multiplex PCR, and TCRdb's table has in-frame clones only and misses some. The table shows about 59,000 clones, with about 76% occurring only once. The entry originates in a study of T cells in tuberculosis. Study details: CD1B tetramers identified T cells specific for mycobacterial lipid GMM.

Thawed, overnight-rested PBMC were stained with GMM-loaded CD1B tetramer, viability dye and anti-CD3, then sorted. The CD1B tetramers carried C32 glucose monomycolate purified from Rhodococcus equi. CD14-expressing monocytes were removed from PBMC before cryopreservation and sorting. From each donor, about 100,000 tetramer-negative cells were sorted. The rearrangement links TRBV28 to TRBJ2-3; the match to TRBD2 covers 14 bases. The sequenced sample was CD1b-GMM tetramer-negative cells sorted from PBMCs. The clonotype originates from an adult woman with latent tuberculosis. CDR3 loop: CASSRSGTSGGRDTQYF. The CDR3 DNA follows: TGTGCCAGCAGTCGATCCGGGACTAGCGGGGGTAGAGATACGCAGTATTTT.